The clone carrying this T cell receptor (beta chain) was counted a few times. V trimming: 5 bases; J trimming: 0 bases; junction bases outside the gene matches: 4. CDR3 length: 15 residues. The germline V gene encodes CDR1 MNHEY and CDR2 SMNVEV (reference sequence). TCRdb passed the reads through MiXCR, listing each CDR3 protein once. The sample holds almost 550,000 distinct CDR3 sequences, approximately 16% seen once. This sample was included in a study of T cell repertoires in cytomegalovirus infection. Sequencing used CD8+ T cells from PBMCs. The chain combines TRBV27 with TRBJ1-2; 9 positions agree with TRBD1. The receptor comes from a human donor in good health (CMV status not recorded). Some clones in this sample may be carry-over from other donors' samples. CDR3 sequence: CASSPWTGANYGYTF. For the CDR3, the DNA is TGTGCCAGCAGTCCTTGGACAGGGGCTAACTATGGCTACACCTTC.